A selection of T cell receptor beta chains follows, all from one sample in a study of blood T cells in healthy people across ages. One entry per CDR3 protein results from TCRdb running MiXCR on the 5' RACE reads. The sample consists of around 780,000 distinct CDR3 sequences, roughly 25% of them appearing once. These data were also filed under a second study, of T cells of mothers and their children.

Sequenced sample: blood. These receptors all stem from a boy aged 5 to 17 in good health. Each CDR3 is given with its conserved first and last residue. The D gene is left open where the match is weak. Some rows mark clone size as missing; the rest say once, few, many or name a class of expanded clone.

j_gene | abundance | v_gene | d_gene | CDR3aa | CDR3nt
TRBJ1-5 | few | TRBV12-5 | . | CASVRGRDPGQPQHF | TGTGCTAGCGTCCGGGGTAGGGACCCGGGTCAGCCCCAGCATTTT
TRBJ2-1 | . | TRBV5-8 | . | CASSSPGQISYNEQFF | TGTGCCAGCAGCTCCCCCGGACAAATATCCTACAATGAGCAGTTCTTC
TRBJ2-1 | . | TRBV5-1 | . | CASSAPSNEQFF | TGCGCCAGCAGCGCCCCTAGCAATGAGCAGTTCTTC
TRBJ2-1 | many | TRBV7-3 | . | CASSQYDSDNEQFF | TGTGCCAGCAGCCAATATGACTCAGACAATGAGCAGTTCTTC
TRBJ1-1 | few | TRBV2 | . | CASSFKDQNTEAFF | TGTGCCAGCAGTTTTAAGGATCAGAACACTGAAGCTTTCTTT
TRBJ2-1 | few | TRBV6-6 | . | CASAPFPYNEQFF | TGTGCCAGCGCACCCTTCCCGTACAATGAGCAGTTCTTC
TRBJ1-5 | . | TRBV29-1 | . | CSVDHSIYSNQPQHF | TGCAGCGTTGATCACAGCATCTATAGCAATCAGCCCCAGCATTTT
TRBJ2-1 | few | TRBV7-9 | . | CASSLAPLAGSYNEQFF | TGTGCCAGCAGCTTAGCCCCTCTCGCGGGCTCCTACAATGAGCAGTTCTTC
TRBJ2-5 | . | TRBV7-3 | . | CASSPTTGAQYF | TGTGCCAGCAGCCCCACCACCGGGGCCCAGTACTTC
TRBJ2-5 | few | TRBV9 | TRBD1 | CASSARDRPQETQYF | TGTGCCAGCAGCGCGCGGGACAGGCCGCAAGAGACCCAGTACTTC
TRBJ2-5 | few | TRBV3-1 | . | CACHTGIQETQYF | TGTGCCTGCCACACGGGAATCCAAGAGACCCAGTACTTC
TRBJ2-3 | . | TRBV10-3 | TRBD2 | CAITSGGAKDTQYF | TGTGCCATCACTAGCGGGGGGGCGAAAGATACGCAGTATTTT
TRBJ2-1 | few | TRBV29-1 | . | CSVEDPRDSSYNEQFF | TGCAGCGTTGAAGATCCTCGAGACAGCTCCTACAATGAGCAGTTCTTC
TRBJ2-7 | few | TRBV20-1 | . | CSASRGEQYF | TGCAGTGCTTCCCGTGGCGAGCAGTACTTC
TRBJ2-1 | few | TRBV2 | . | CASRTDGSYNEQFF | TGTGCCAGCAGAACGGACGGCTCCTACAATGAGCAGTTCTTC
TRBJ2-5 | many | TRBV29-1 | . | CSVRVAQETQYF | TGCAGCGTCCGGGTCGCACAAGAGACCCAGTACTTC
TRBJ2-5 | few | TRBV11-2 | . | CASSSRQALYQETQYF | TGTGCCAGCAGCTCCCGACAGGCCTTGTACCAAGAGACCCAGTACTTC
TRBJ2-7 | few | TRBV3-1 | TRBD2 | CASSPLAGVSYEQYF | TGTGCCAGCAGCCCGCTAGCGGGGGTGTCCTACGAGCAGTACTTC
TRBJ1-2 | few | TRBV9 | . | CASSVRAGTYTF | TGTGCCAGCAGCGTCCGGGCAGGGACCTACACCTTC
TRBJ2-5 | few | TRBV4-2 | . | CASSQLGGGETQYF | TGTGCCAGCAGCCAGTTAGGGGGTGGAGAGACCCAGTACTTC
TRBJ1-2 | few | TRBV28 | . | CASSRRLQRKGNYGYTF | TGTGCCAGCAGTCGCCGCCTCCAGCGGAAGGGGAACTATGGCTACACCTTC
TRBJ1-2 | . | TRBV7-9 | . | CASSSRGSHRLGYTF | TGTGCCAGCAGCTCTAGAGGATCACATAGGTTAGGCTACACCTTC
TRBJ2-3 | . | TRBV4-1 | . | CASSQLPGLGVGDTQYF | TGCGCCAGCAGCCAACTCCCGGGACTCGGGGTGGGGGATACGCAGTATTTT
TRBJ1-4 | few | TRBV4-1 | TRBD1 | CASSRVGQGDEKLFF | TGCGCCAGCAGCCGGGTCGGACAGGGAGATGAAAAACTGTTTTTT
TRBJ2-5 | few | TRBV24-1 | . | CATSAGGGLETQYF | TGTGCCACCAGTGCCGGGGGCGGTCTCGAGACCCAGTACTTC
TRBJ1-2 | . | TRBV20-1 | . | CSARGGGLAYGYTF | TGCAGTGCTAGAGGGGGGGGTTTGGCCTATGGCTACACCTTC
TRBJ2-1 | . | TRBV6-1 | TRBD2 | CASTEGLAALHEQFF | TGTGCCAGCACCGAAGGGCTAGCGGCGCTTCATGAGCAGTTCTTC
TRBJ1-5 | . | TRBV6-1 | TRBD1 | CASSVTGIYQPQHF | TGTGCCAGCAGTGTGACAGGGATCTATCAGCCCCAGCATTTT
TRBJ2-5 | few | TRBV2 | TRBD1 | CASSEGRGRQPGPQETQYF | TGTGCCAGCAGTGAAGGCAGGGGGCGACAACCGGGCCCACAAGAGACCCAGTACTTC
TRBJ2-2 | few | TRBV5-1 | TRBD1 | CASSSLLGTGGTGELFF | TGCGCCAGCAGCTCCCTTCTCGGGACAGGTGGCACCGGGGAGCTGTTTTTT
TRBJ2-1 | few | TRBV18 | . | CASSPAASRYSYNEQFF | TGTGCCAGCTCACCAGCGGCTAGCCGATACTCCTACAATGAGCAGTTCTTC
TRBJ2-7 | . | TRBV5-1 | . | CASSSGGTDLYEQYF | TGCGCCAGCAGCAGTGGCGGGACAGACCTCTACGAGCAGTACTTC
TRBJ1-1 | . | TRBV6-2/TRBV6-3 | . | CASWQGNTEAFF | TGTGCCAGTTGGCAGGGGAACACTGAAGCTTTCTTT
TRBJ2-7 | . | TRBV9 | TRBD2 | CASSVAGGGATYEQYF | TGTGCCAGCAGCGTAGCTGGCGGGGGGGCCACCTACGAGCAGTACTTC
TRBJ1-4 | . | TRBV18 | . | CASSSGLAANEKLFF | TGTGCCAGCTCATCCGGATTGGCGGCTAATGAAAAACTGTTTTTT
TRBJ1-1 | many | TRBV7-2 | . | CASSLVGGNTEAFF | TGTGCCAGCAGCTTAGTCGGGGGGAACACTGAAGCTTTCTTT
TRBJ2-5 | few | TRBV29-1 | . | CSVERLQETQYF | TGCAGCGTTGAACGTTTACAAGAGACCCAGTACTTC
TRBJ2-3 | few | TRBV15 | . | CATSRGGRGTDTQYF | TGTGCCACCAGCAGAGGCGGCAGGGGCACAGATACGCAGTATTTT
TRBJ2-2 | few | TRBV9 | . | CASSVGGTDTGELFF | TGTGCCAGCAGCGTAGGAGGGACTGACACCGGGGAGCTGTTTTTT
TRBJ2-3 | few | TRBV11-3 | . | CASSPGLHGDTQYF | TGTGCCAGCAGCCCGGGCCTCCACGGCGATACGCAGTATTTT
TRBJ1-2 | . | TRBV6-5 | TRBD1 | CASSSGTGEGYTF | TGTGCCAGCAGTTCCGGGACAGGGGAAGGCTACACCTTC
TRBJ2-5 | . | TRBV7-2 | . | CASMPIGGAQTKETQYF | TGTGCCAGCATGCCGATAGGTGGGGCGCAGACTAAGGAGACCCAGTACTTC
TRBJ2-2 | . | TRBV9 | TRBD2 | CASSVVSAAGFRGELFF | TGTGCCAGCAGCGTAGTATCGGCAGCGGGGTTTCGTGGGGAGCTGTTTTTT
TRBJ2-1 | few | TRBV18 | TRBD2 | CASSPNARGGRNEQFF | TGTGCCAGCTCACCAAATGCCCGGGGGGGCCGGAATGAGCAGTTCTTC
TRBJ1-1 | once | TRBV10-3 | . | CAISGSPGNLYPEAFF | TGTGCCATCAGTGGGTCCCCAGGGAATCTTTATCCTGAAGCTTTCTTT
TRBJ2-5 | many | TRBV29-1 | . | CSVEGSETQYF | TGCAGCGTTGAGGGTTCAGAGACCCAGTACTTC
TRBJ1-2 | many | TRBV29-1 | TRBD1 | CSVSITGDGYTF | TGCAGCGTTTCAATAACAGGGGACGGCTACACCTTC
TRBJ2-5 | few | TRBV12-3/TRBV12-4 | . | CASSFGAETQYF | TGTGCCAGCAGTTTTGGGGCAGAGACCCAGTACTTC
TRBJ2-1 | once | TRBV6-5 | TRBD2 | CASSSTDGGDNEQFF | TGTGCCAGCAGTTCGACAGACGGGGGGGACAATGAGCAGTTCTTC
TRBJ2-5 | . | TRBV6-1 | TRBD2 | CASGSGGRTETQYF | TGTGCCAGCGGAAGCGGGGGCCGCACAGAGACCCAGTACTTC
TRBJ2-2 | . | TRBV6-1 | . | CASNRGMNTGELFF | TGTGCCAGCAATCGGGGCATGAACACCGGGGAGCTGTTTTTT
TRBJ2-7 | few | TRBV29-1 | . | CSVDGRGKQYF | TGCAGCGTTGACGGGCGGGGTAAGCAGTACTTC
TRBJ2-5 | many | TRBV12-3/TRBV12-4 | . | CASSLSYGQETQYF | TGTGCCAGCAGTTTATCCTACGGACAAGAGACCCAGTACTTC
TRBJ1-2 | . | TRBV15 | TRBD1 | CATSSAPGQGAGGYTF | TGTGCCACCAGCAGCGCCCCGGGACAGGGGGCAGGTGGCTACACCTTC
TRBJ2-5 | . | TRBV7-9 | TRBD2 | CASSLMPSGKPTETQYF | TGTGCCAGCAGCCTGATGCCTAGCGGGAAACCAACAGAGACCCAGTACTTC
TRBJ1-1 | . | TRBV20-1 | . | CSARVGAVNTEAFF | TGCAGTGCTAGAGTGGGGGCCGTGAACACTGAAGCTTTCTTT
TRBJ2-7 | . | TRBV21-1 | . | CASSKVQGTYEQYF | TGTGCCAGCAGCAAAGTGCAGGGGACCTACGAGCAGTACTTC
TRBJ2-5 | few | TRBV5-1 | TRBD2 | CASSLGGGRYLPYQETQYF | TGCGCCAGCAGCTTGGGGGGGGGACGTTATCTCCCTTACCAAGAGACCCAGTACTTC